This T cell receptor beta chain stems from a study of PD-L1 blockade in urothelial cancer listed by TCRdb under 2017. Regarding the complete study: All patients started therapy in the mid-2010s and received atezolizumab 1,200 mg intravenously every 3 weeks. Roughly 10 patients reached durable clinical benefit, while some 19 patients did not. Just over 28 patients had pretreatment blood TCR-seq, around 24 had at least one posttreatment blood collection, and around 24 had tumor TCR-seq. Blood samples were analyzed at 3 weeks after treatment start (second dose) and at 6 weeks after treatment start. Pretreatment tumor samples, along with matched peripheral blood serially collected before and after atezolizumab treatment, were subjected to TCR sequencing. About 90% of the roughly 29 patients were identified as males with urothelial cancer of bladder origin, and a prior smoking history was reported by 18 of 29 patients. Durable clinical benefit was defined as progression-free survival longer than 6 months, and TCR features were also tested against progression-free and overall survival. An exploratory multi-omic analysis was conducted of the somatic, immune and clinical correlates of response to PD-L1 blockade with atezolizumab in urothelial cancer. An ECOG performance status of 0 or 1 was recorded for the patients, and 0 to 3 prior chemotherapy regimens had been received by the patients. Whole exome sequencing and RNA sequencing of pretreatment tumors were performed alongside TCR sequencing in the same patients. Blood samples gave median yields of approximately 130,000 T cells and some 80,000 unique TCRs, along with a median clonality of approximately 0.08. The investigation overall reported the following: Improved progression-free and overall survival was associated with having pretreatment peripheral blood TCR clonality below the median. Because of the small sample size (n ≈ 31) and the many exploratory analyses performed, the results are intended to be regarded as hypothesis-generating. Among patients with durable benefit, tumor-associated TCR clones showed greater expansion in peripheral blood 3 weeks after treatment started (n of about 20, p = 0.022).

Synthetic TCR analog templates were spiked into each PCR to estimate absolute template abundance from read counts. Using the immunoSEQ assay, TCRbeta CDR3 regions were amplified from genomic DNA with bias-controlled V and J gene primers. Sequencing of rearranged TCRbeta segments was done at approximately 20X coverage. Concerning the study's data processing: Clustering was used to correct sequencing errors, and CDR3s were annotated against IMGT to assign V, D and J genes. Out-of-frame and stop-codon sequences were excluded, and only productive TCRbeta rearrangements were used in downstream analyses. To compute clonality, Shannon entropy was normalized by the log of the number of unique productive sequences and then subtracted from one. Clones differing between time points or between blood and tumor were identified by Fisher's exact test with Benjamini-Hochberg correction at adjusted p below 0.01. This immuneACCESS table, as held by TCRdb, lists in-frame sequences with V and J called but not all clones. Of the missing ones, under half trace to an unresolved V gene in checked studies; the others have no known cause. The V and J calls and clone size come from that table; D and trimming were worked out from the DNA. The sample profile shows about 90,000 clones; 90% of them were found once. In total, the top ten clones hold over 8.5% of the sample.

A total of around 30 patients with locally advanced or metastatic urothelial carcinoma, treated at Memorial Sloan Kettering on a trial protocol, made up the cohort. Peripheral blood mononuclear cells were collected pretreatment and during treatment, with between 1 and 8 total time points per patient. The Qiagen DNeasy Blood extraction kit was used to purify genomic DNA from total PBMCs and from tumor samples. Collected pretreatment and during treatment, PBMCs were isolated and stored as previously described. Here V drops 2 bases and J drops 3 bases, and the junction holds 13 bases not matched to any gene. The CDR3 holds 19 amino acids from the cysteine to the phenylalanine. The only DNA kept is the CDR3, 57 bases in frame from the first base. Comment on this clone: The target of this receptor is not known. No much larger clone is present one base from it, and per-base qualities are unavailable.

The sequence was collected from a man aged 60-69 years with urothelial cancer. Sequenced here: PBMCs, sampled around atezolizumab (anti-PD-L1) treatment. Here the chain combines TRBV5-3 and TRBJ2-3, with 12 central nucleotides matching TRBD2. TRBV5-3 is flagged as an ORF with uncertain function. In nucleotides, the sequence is TGTGCCAGAAGCTTCCTAGCGGGAGGGGGGGTTCGTCAGACAGATACGCAGTATTTT. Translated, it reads CARSFLAGGGVRQTDTQYF.